This T cell receptor beta chain was sequenced during a study of blood T cell repertoires in COVID-19. Study background: Acute-phase and convalescent COVID-19 samples originated in the United States, Italy and Spain. PBMCs, B-cell-depleted T cells, or T cells provided the cDNA or gDNA that made up the material.

Methods used by the authors: Estimation of nucleated cell counts relied on the amplification of reference gene primers. The data were produced by immunoSEQ multiplex PCR, yet TCRdb's version contains in-frame clones alone and is incomplete. V, J and clone size derive from that table, while D and trimming were established from the DNA sequence. The top ten hold approximately 9% of the sample, which has approximately 260,000 clones, about 87% seen once. After removal of 2 bases from V and 6 bases from J, the junction contained 7 bases not matched to a gene. Germline loops: CDR1 MNHNS, CDR2 SASEGT. The CDR3 is 15 residues long.

The receptor's source is a human donor in a cohort sampled during active COVID-19. The gene calls are TRBV6-1 and TRBJ2-3, with TRBD1 identical over 8 bases. The source material was peripheral blood. CDR3 coding DNA: TGTGCCAGCAGTGAATGGGGACAGGAGGAGGATACGCAGTATTTT. Its translation: CASSEWGQEEDTQYF.